Below, one T cell receptor (beta chain) is given with its context. Its specificity is unknown. This sample stems from a study of graft-versus-host responses after intestinal transplantation. The wider study: Recipients obtained multivisceral, liver-intestinal, or isolated intestinal transplants. The recipients all started with anti-thymocyte globulin induction and then took tacrolimus and steroids for 3 to 4 years. The study, taken as a whole, reports: Where graft-donor T cell macrochimerism was present, patients had high graft-versus-host to host-versus-graft clonal ratios in allografts.

This table comes from immunoSEQ multiplex PCR, and its TCRdb copy is limited to in-frame clones, with some not included. The sample includes about 7,000 clones, 69% seen only once; the top ten take less than 20%. The CDR3 loop spans 13 amino acids. CDR1 and CDR2 (germline): MNHEY, SVGAGI. The ends were cut back, 0 bases at V and 6 bases at J, with 9 bases in the middle. Graft material was processed, releasing intraepithelial and lamina propria lymphocytes. The sequence came from a human patient who received an intestinal transplant, so some T cells may come from the graft donor. The sample was ileum tissue, taken roughly 240 days after intestinal transplantation. This chain joins TRBV6-5 and TRBJ2-7, with a weak D call TRBD2 (5 bases). The CDR3 sequence: CASSYSRVCEQYV. CDR3 nucleotide sequence: TGTGCCAGCAGTTACTCGAGGGTCTGCGAGCAGTACGTC.